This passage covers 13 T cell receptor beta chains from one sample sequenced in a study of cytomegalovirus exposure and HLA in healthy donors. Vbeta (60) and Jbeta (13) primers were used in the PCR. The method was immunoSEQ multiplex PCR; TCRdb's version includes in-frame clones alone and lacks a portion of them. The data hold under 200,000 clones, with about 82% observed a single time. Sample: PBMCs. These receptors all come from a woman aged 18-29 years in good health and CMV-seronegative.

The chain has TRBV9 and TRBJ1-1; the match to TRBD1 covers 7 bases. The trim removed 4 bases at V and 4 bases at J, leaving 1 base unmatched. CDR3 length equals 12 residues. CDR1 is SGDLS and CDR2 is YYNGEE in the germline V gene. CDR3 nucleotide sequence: TGTGCCAGCAGCTCAGGGGGCACTGAAGCTTTCTTT. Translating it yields CASSSGGTEAFF.

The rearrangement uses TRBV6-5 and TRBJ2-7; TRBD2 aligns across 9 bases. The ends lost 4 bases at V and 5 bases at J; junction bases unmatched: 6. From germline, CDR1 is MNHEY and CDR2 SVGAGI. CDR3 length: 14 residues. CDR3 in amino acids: CASSLGGRANEQYF. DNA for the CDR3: TGTGCCAGCAGTTTGGGCGGGAGGGCCAACGAGCAGTACTTC.

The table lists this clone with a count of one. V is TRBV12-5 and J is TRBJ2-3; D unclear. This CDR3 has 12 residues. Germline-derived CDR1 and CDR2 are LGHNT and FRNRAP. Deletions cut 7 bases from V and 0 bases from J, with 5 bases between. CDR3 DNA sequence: TGTGCTAGTGCTTCTAGCACAGATACGCAGTATTTT. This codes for CASASSTDTQYF.

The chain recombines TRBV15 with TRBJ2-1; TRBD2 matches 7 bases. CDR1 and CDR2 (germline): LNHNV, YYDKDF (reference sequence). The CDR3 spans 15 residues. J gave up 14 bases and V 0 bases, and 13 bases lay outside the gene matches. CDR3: CATSRDVASGLAKFF. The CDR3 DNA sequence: TGTGCCACCAGCAGAGATGTCGCTAGCGGCCTCGCCAAGTTCTTC.

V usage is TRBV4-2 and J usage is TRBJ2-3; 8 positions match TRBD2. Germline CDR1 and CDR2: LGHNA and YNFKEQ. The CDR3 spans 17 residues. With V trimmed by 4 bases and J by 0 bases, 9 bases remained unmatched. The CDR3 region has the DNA TGTGCCAGCAGCCCCGGGGGGGTTCACGCTAGCACAGATACGCAGTATTTT. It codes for CASSPGGVHASTDTQYF.

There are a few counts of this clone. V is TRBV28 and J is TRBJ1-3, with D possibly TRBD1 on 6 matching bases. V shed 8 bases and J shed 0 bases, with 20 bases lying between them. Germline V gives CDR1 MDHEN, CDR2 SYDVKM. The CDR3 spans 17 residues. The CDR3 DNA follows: TGTGCCAGCGGGACACCCCATGCATCAAGCTCTGGAAACACCATATATTTT. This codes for CASGTPHASSSGNTIYF.

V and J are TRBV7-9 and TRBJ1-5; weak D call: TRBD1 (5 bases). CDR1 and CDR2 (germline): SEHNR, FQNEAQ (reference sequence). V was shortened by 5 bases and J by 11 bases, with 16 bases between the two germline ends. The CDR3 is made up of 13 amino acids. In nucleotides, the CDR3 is TGTGCCAGCAGCACGACTCAGGGTCCAACCCAGCATTTT. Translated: CASSTTQGPTQHF.

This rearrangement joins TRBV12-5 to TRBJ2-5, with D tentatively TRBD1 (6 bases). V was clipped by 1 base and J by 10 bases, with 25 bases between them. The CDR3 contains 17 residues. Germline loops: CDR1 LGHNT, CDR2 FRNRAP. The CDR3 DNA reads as TGTGCTAGTGGTTTGGGTAGCTTGGACAGAAGGGGTATAGACCAGTACTTC. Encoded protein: CASGLGSLDRRGIDQYF.

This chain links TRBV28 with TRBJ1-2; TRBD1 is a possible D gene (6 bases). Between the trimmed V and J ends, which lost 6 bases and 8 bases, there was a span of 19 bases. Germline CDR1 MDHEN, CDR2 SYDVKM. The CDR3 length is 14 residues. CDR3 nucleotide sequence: TGTGCCAGCAGAGCGCTGGCGGGGGCGTGGGGCTACACCTTC. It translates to CASRALAGAWGYTF.

The CDR3 DNA sequence: TGCAGCGTTGAAGGGGTTGGGGCTTACAATGAGCAGTTCTTC. Encoded protein: CSVEGVGAYNEQFF. The chain uses TRBV29-1 and TRBJ2-1; a possible D gene is TRBD1 (5 bases). The CDR3 is made up of 14 amino acids. V shed 1 base and J shed 4 bases, with 11 bases lying between them. Germline-derived CDR1 and CDR2 are SQVTM and ANQGSEA.

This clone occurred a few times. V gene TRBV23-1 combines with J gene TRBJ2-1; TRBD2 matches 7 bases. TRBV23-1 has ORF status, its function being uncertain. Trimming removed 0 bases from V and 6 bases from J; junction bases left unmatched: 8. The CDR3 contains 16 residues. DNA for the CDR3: TGCGCCAGCAGTCAATCGTGGGGGAGGGCTCCCAATGAGCAGTTCTTC. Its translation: CASSQSWGRAPNEQFF.

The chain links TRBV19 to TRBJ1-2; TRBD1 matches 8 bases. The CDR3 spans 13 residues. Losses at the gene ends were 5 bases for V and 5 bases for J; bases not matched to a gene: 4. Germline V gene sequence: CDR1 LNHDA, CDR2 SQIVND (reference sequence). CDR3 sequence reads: CASSPDRDYGYTF. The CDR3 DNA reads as TGTGCCAGTAGTCCGGACAGGGATTATGGCTACACCTTC. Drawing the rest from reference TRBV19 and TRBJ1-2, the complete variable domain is DGGITQSPKYLFRKEGQNVTLSCEQNLNHDAMYWYRQDPGQGLRLIYYSQIVNDFQKGDIAEGYSVSREKKESFPLTVTSAQKNPTAFYLCASSPDRDYGYTFGSGTRLTVV.

CDR3 DNA: TGTGCCAGCAGCTTAGGAGTAACTGATACGCAGTATTTT. Encoded protein: CASSLGVTDTQYF. J is TRBJ2-3 and V is TRBV7-8; no definite D call. Per germline, CDR1 SGHVS and CDR2 FQNEAQ. CDR3 length: 13 residues. With 1 base removed from V and 6 bases from J, the gap between germline ends came to 8 bases.